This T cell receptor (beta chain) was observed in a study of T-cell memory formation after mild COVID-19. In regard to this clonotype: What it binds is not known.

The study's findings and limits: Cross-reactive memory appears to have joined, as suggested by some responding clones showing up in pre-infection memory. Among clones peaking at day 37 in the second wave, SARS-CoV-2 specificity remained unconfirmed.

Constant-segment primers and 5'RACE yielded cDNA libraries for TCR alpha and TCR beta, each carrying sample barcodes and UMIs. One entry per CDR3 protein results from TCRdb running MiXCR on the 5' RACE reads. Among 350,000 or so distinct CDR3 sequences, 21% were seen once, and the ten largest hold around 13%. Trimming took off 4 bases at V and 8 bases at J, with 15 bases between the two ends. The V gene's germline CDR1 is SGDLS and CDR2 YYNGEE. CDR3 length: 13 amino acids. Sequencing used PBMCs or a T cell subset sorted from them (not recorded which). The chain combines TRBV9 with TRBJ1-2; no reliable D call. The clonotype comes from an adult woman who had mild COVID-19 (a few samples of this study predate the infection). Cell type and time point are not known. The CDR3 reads CASSTVWRLGYTF. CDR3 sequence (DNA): TGTGCCAGCAGCACCGTCTGGAGGCTCGGCTACACCTTC.